This TCR beta chain comes out of a study of OX40 agonist ivuxolimab in advanced cancers. Study summary: Clinicians treated patients with ivuxolimab, an agonistic anti-OX40 (CD134) antibody. Patients assigned to dose escalation were diagnosed with hepatocellular carcinoma, melanoma, renal cell or head and neck cancer.

The CDR3 sequence is 15 residues long. Germline assignment: CDR1 PRHDT and CDR2 FYEKMQ (reference sequence). Deletions cut 6 bases from V and 1 base from J, with 10 bases between. Clones were sequenced by immunoSEQ multiplex PCR, and TCRdb holds only the in-frame ones, with some missing. This table holds about 70,000 clones, 90% to 95% found once. Sequences were derived from CD4+ or CD8+ T cells sorted from blood, sampled in a trial of the OX40 agonist ivuxolimab. The V and J genes are TRBV13 and TRBJ2-6; TRBD2 might be the D (6 bases). The sequence was collected from an adult with an advanced solid tumor such as melanoma, head and neck, liver or kidney cancer. The CDR3 reads CASSSGRSGANVLTF. Here the CDR3 DNA reads TGTGCCAGCAGTTCAGGGAGGTCTGGGGCCAACGTCCTGACTTTC.